This is a list of T cell receptor beta chains from one sample in a study of shared clonotypes between healthy human individuals. Clones were sequenced by immunoSEQ multiplex PCR, and TCRdb holds only the in-frame ones, with some missing. The sample lists 2 million to 2.5 million clones; about 94% were seen once. Material: naive CD4+ T cells sorted from blood. The receptor source for this set is a man younger than 30 in good health. Each CDR3 is given with its conserved first and last residue. A D gene is named only where the DNA matches it firmly. The size of a clone is reported for some rows only, either as once, few or many, or as a class for expanded clones.

abundance	j_gene	v_gene	d_gene	len	CDR3nt	CDR3aa
NA	TRBJ2-7	TRBV7-8	TRBD2	17	TGTGCCAGCAGCACCTATACTAGCGGGGGGACCTCCTACGAGCAGTACTTC	CASSTYTSGGTSYEQYF
NA	TRBJ2-1	TRBV18	NA	13	TGTGCCAGCTCACCACCAGGACAACCTGAGCAGTTCTTC	CASSPPGQPEQFF
NA	TRBJ2-5	TRBV30	NA	13	TGTGCCTGGAGTTGGGGCCTTCAAGAGACCCAGTACTTC	CAWSWGLQETQYF
NA	TRBJ1-1	TRBV6-5	NA	15	TGTGCCAGCAGTTATAGAGGGGGTGTGAACACTGAAGCTTTCTTT	CASSYRGGVNTEAFF
once	TRBJ1-3	TRBV18	NA	16	TGTGCCAGCTCACCACTTCCGGGTCCCTCTGGAAACACCATATATTTT	CASSPLPGPSGNTIYF
NA	TRBJ2-3	TRBV6-5	TRBD2	15	TGTGCCAGCAGTCCACTAGCGGGAGCCCAAGATACGCAGTATTTT	CASSPLAGAQDTQYF
NA	TRBJ1-3	TRBV30	NA	16	TGTGCCTGGAGTGTACTGGCAGGGGCTGTAGGAAACACCATATATTTT	CAWSVLAGAVGNTIYF
once	TRBJ2-3	TRBV19	NA	13	TGTGCCAGTAGAAGAGACAGAACCAATACGCAGTATTTT	CASRRDRTNTQYF
NA	TRBJ2-2	TRBV2	NA	15	TGTGCCAGCAGCTCGGTAGGGCCCAGCACCGGGGAGCTGTTTTTT	CASSSVGPSTGELFF
NA	TRBJ2-1	TRBV2	NA	12	TGTGCCAGCAGAGAACAGAACAATGAGCAGTTCTTC	CASREQNNEQFF
once	TRBJ1-2	TRBV7-9	NA	13	TGTGCCAGCAGCCCAAAGGGGCTGGGGGGCTACACCTTC	CASSPKGLGGYTF
NA	TRBJ2-7	TRBV6-6	TRBD1	15	TGTGCCAGCAGTTACCAAGGACAGGGGGCCTACGAGCAGTACTTC	CASSYQGQGAYEQYF
NA	TRBJ1-2	TRBV7-6	NA	13	TGTGCCAGCAGCCCAGAAGCTGGCTATGGCTACACCTTC	CASSPEAGYGYTF
NA	TRBJ2-7	TRBV11-1	NA	11	TGTGCCAGCCGGCAGGGTTACGAGCAGTACTTC	CASRQGYEQYF
NA	TRBJ1-1	TRBV5-1	NA	12	TGCGCCAGCAGCTCTGGGAACACTGAAGCTTTCTTT	CASSSGNTEAFF
NA	TRBJ2-3	TRBV7-9	TRBD2	15	TGTGCCAGCAGCTTAGACGGGAGGAGCGCAGATACGCAGTATTTT	CASSLDGRSADTQYF
NA	TRBJ2-3	TRBV7-2	TRBD2	15	TGTGCCAGCACCACGCGGGAGGTCCGAGGGGATACGCAGTATTTT	CASTTREVRGDTQYF